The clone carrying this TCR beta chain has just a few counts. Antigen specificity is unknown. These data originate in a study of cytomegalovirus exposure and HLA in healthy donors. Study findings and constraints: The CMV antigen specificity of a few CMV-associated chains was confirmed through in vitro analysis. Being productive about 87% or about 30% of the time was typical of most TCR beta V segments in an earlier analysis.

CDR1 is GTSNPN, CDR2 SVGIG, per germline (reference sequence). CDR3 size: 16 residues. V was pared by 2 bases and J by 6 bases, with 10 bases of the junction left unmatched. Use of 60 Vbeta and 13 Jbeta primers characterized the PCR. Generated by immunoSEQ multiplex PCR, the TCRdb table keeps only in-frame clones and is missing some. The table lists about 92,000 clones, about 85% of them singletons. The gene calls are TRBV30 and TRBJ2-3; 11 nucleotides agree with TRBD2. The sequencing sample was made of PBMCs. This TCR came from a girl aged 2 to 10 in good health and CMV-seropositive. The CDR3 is CAWSSGLAGYSDTQYF. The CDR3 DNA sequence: TGTGCCTGGAGTTCTGGACTAGCGGGTTATAGTGATACGCAGTATTTT.